Below, one TCR beta chain is given with its context. Its antigen remains unidentified. The sample is drawn from a study of response to subunit inactivated influenza vaccine. Study results and caveats: After each seasonal influenza vaccination, few new T cells are recruited, the authors suggested.

Using its own MiXCR run on the RT-PCR reads, TCRdb lists one record per CDR3 protein. The data hold a few hundred thousand distinct CDR3 sequences, with 14% observed a single time. The germline gives CDR1 LNHDA, CDR2 SQIVND (reference sequence). V shed 10 bases and J shed 4 bases, with 23 bases lying between them. The CDR3 length is 15 residues. This specimen consisted of PBMCs from blood, obtained 11 to 12 days after vaccination. The receptor's source is a man aged 45-60 years who received an inactivated influenza vaccine. The chain couples TRBV19 to TRBJ2-7; tentatively, D is TRBD1 or TRBD2 (5 bases each). CDR3: CANSYSGPAPYEQYF. In DNA form, the CDR3 reads TGTGCCAATAGCTATTCGGGACCCGCGCCATACGAGCAGTACTTC.